Sequencing of this T cell receptor beta chain was carried out in a study of OX40 agonist ivuxolimab in advanced cancers. As for the study in general: Two patients with cutaneous melanoma and one with hepatocellular carcinoma, three in total, showed partial responses. General study results and limits: There was clonal expansion of CD4+ and CD8+ blood T cells by week 6 at 0.1 to 3.0 mg/kg.

As for this clone: Its cognate antigen is unknown.

TCRdb's table, derived via immunoSEQ multiplex PCR, lists solely in-frame clones and lacks some. The top ten clones hold 0.95% to 1.4% of a sample with under 150,000 clones, 90% of them seen once. Germline CDR1 is SGHRS and CDR2 is YFSETQ. V was trimmed by 4 bases and J by 3 bases, leaving 13 bases between them. The CDR3 extends over 14 amino acids. Individuals having autoimmune disease history or systemic immunosuppression were not enrolled. Sampling times: baseline, cycle 4 day 1, cycle 7 day 1. The TCR comes from an adult with an advanced solid tumor such as melanoma, head and neck, liver or kidney cancer. The chain joins TRBV5-1 to TRBJ2-5; D is unclear. This specimen was CD4+ or CD8+ T cells sorted from blood, taken in a trial of the OX40 agonist ivuxolimab. Here the CDR3 reads CASSPLLGEETQYF. DNA of the CDR3: TGCGCCAGCAGCCCACTACTTGGAGAAGAGACCCAGTACTTC.